A selection of T cell receptor beta chains follows, all from one sample in a study of cytomegalovirus exposure and HLA in healthy donors. Profiled with immunoSEQ multiplex PCR; TCRdb holds only in-frame clones, not every one. Counted here are under 200,000 clones, 89% occurring once; the ten biggest clones make up 4% to 4.5%. Material for sequencing was PBMCs. Every receptor here comes from a man in his late teens or twenties in good health and CMV-seropositive. CDR3s include the opening cysteine and the closing phenylalanine or tryptophan. The order of the fields is clone size, J gene, D gene, V gene, CDR3 protein, CDR3 DNA. A D gene is named only where the DNA matches it firmly. Clone size is stated in some rows and not others, as once, few, many or a class when expanded.

>-|TRBJ1-4|-|TRBV7-9
CASSSGSDEKLFF
TGTGCCAGCAGCTCGGGGTCCGATGAAAAACTGTTTTTT
>-|TRBJ1-2|-|TRBV5-6
CASSPGQNYGYTF
TGTGCCAGCAGTCCGGGACAAAACTATGGCTACACCTTC
>once|TRBJ2-2|-|TRBV4-2
CASSQETGPTGELFF
TGTGCCAGCAGCCAGGAGACAGGTCCCACCGGGGAGCTGTTTTTT
>few|TRBJ1-2|-|TRBV5-1
CASSLGQDYGYTF
TGCGCCAGCAGCTTGGGACAGGACTATGGCTACACCTTC
>-|TRBJ1-1|-|TRBV7-3
CASSPQAVNTEAFF
TGTGCCAGCAGCCCGCAGGCAGTTAACACTGAAGCTTTCTTT
>-|TRBJ2-7|TRBD2|TRBV6-1
CASSEGLAGSYEQYF
TGTGCCAGCAGTGAAGGACTAGCGGGGAGCTACGAGCAGTACTTC
>once|TRBJ2-1|-|TRBV5-4
CASSLSRSGVINNEQFF
TGTGCCAGCAGCTTGTCGAGGTCGGGGGTGATCAACAATGAGCAGTTCTTC
>-|TRBJ2-7|TRBD2|TRBV7-8
CASSLRGGSGQSYEQYF
TGTGCCAGCAGCCTACGCGGGGGTAGCGGGCAATCCTACGAGCAGTACTTC
>-|TRBJ2-2|-|TRBV27
CASSWGQNTGELFF
TGTGCCAGCAGTTGGGGACAAAACACCGGGGAGCTGTTTTTT
>-|TRBJ1-1|-|TRBV9
CASSVEGVGAEAFF
TGTGCCAGCAGCGTTGAAGGGGTTGGGGCTGAAGCTTTCTTT
>-|TRBJ2-5|TRBD2|TRBV7-9
CASSFGTSGIETQYF
TGTGCCAGCAGCTTCGGGACTAGCGGGATAGAGACCCAGTACTTC
>-|TRBJ1-2|TRBD1|TRBV27
CASSHRGRSYGYTF
TGTGCCAGCAGCCACAGGGGGCGTTCCTATGGCTACACCTTC
>-|TRBJ2-7|-|TRBV9
CASSPDGGAGSYEQYF
TGTGCCAGCAGCCCAGATGGGGGGGCAGGGAGCTACGAGCAGTACTTC
>once|TRBJ2-3|TRBD1|TRBV18
CASSPLTGGDTQYF
TGTGCCAGCTCACCGCTGACAGGGGGAGATACGCAGTATTTT
>few|TRBJ1-2|TRBD1|TRBV2
CASSELGGTGGNGYTF
TGTGCCAGCAGTGAACTCGGTGGCACAGGGGGGAATGGCTACACCTTC
>once|TRBJ2-7|TRBD1|TRBV7-9
CASSETGTAREQYF
TGTGCCAGCAGCGAAACGGGGACAGCACGCGAGCAGTACTTC
>-|TRBJ1-2|TRBD1|TRBV9
CASSVDLTGVYGYTF
TGTGCCAGCAGCGTAGACCTGACAGGGGTCTATGGCTACACCTTC
>-|TRBJ1-1|-|TRBV5-6
CASSLWVDMNTEAFF
TGTGCCAGCAGCTTGTGGGTAGACATGAACACTGAAGCTTTCTTT